This TCR beta chain was profiled in a study of regulatory T cells. V was trimmed by 5 bases and J by 7 bases, leaving 9 bases between them. Germline V CDR1 and CDR2: SGHRS, YFSETQ. The CDR3 extends over 12 amino acids. Findings and limits, study-wide: In patients, unique TRB V-J pairs were restricted and V/J usage skewed, especially in Tregs. Hydrophobic residues at CDR3 positions 6 and 7 were enriched in conventional CD4+ T cells of CD3G-deficient patients.

Patients aged 2 to 39 years had fewer naive and more memory CD4+ and CD8+ T cells. With respect to this clone: Its antigen remains unidentified.

The primer mix had 52 TRBV and 13 TRBJ primers. The protocol was immunoSEQ multiplex PCR, while the TCRdb copy is restricted to in-frame clones and leaves out a portion. The table includes about 35,000 clones, around 91% detected once. This receptor was identified in a person aged 18 to 35 with CD3G deficiency. The sequenced material came from conventional CD4+ T cells sorted from blood. The rearrangement joins TRBV5-1 to TRBJ2-2; D perhaps matches TRBD2 (5 bases). The CDR3 loop is CASRLLDGELFF. In DNA, the CDR3 is TGCGCCAGCAGACTACTAGACGGGGAGCTGTTTTTT.